The rows below give T cell receptor beta chains drawn from one sample of a study of OX40 agonist ivuxolimab in advanced cancers. The method was immunoSEQ multiplex PCR; TCRdb's version includes in-frame clones alone and lacks a portion of them. The repertoire holds fewer than 70,000 clones, with 87% as singletons. Sequenced here: CD4+ or CD8+ T cells sorted from blood, sampled in a trial of the OX40 agonist ivuxolimab. The receptors stem from an adult with an advanced solid tumor such as melanoma, head and neck, liver or kidney cancer. Each CDR3 is given with its conserved first and last residue. A D gene is named only where the DNA matches it firmly. Some rows mark clone size as missing; the rest say once, few, many or name a class of expanded clone.

J	V	length	size	D	CDR3	DNA
TRBJ2-7	TRBV18	14	.	.	CASSPASNSYEQYF	TGTGCCAGCTCACCAGCCAGCAACTCCTACGAGCAGTACTTC
TRBJ2-5	TRBV6-5	14	.	.	CASSYVGLQETQYF	TGTGCCAGCAGTTACGTGGGATTGCAAGAGACCCAGTACTTC
TRBJ2-1	TRBV10-3	14	.	TRBD1	CAISEGDRYNEQFF	TGTGCCATCAGTGAGGGGGACAGGTACAATGAGCAGTTCTTC
TRBJ2-3	TRBV9	11	.	.	CASSYGDTQYF	TGTGCCAGCAGCTACGGGGATACGCAGTATTTT
TRBJ1-5	TRBV6-1	13	.	.	CASSVDQYQPQHF	TGTGCCAGCAGTGTCGATCAGTATCAGCCCCAGCATTTT
TRBJ2-3	TRBV2	18	once	TRBD2	CASSGGASGSKFTDTQYF	TGTGCCAGCAGCGGGGGGGCTAGCGGGAGCAAATTCACAGATACGCAGTATTTT
TRBJ2-2	TRBV7-3	14	once	.	CASSLTSSPGELFF	TGTGCCAGCAGCTTAACGAGTAGCCCCGGGGAGCTGTTTTTT
TRBJ2-1	TRBV2	14	.	TRBD2	CASKGLDGFNEQFF	TGTGCCAGCAAGGGACTAGATGGTTTCAATGAGCAGTTCTTC
TRBJ2-3	TRBV5-1	16	.	.	CASSLVGRRGSDTQYF	TGCGCCAGCAGCTTGGTTGGTAGGAGGGGGTCAGATACGCAGTATTTT
TRBJ1-2	TRBV11-3	17	.	.	CASSLDFRGRTNYGYTF	TGTGCCAGCAGCTTAGATTTTCGGGGGCGAACTAACTATGGCTACACCTTC
TRBJ2-5	TRBV7-9	13	few	.	CASSLAGVETQYF	TGTGCCAGCAGCTTGGCAGGGGTGGAGACCCAGTACTTC
TRBJ1-2	TRBV28	12	.	.	CASSSGHPGSSF	TGTGCCAGCAGTTCGGGACACCCTGGCTCATCCTTC
TRBJ1-1	TRBV9	17	.	TRBD1	CASSAQPDRAVYTEAFF	TGTGCCAGCAGCGCCCAGCCCGACAGGGCGGTTTACACTGAAGCTTTCTTT
TRBJ2-7	TRBV19	16	.	TRBD1	CASSKTGQLSSYEQYF	TGTGCCAGTAGTAAAACGGGACAGCTTAGCTCCTACGAGCAGTACTTC
TRBJ2-7	TRBV2	14	.	.	CASVSGAFPYEQYF	TGTGCCAGCGTCTCCGGGGCCTTCCCCTACGAGCAGTACTTC
TRBJ2-2	TRBV7-6	15	.	.	CASSLEGMNTGELFF	TGTGCCAGCAGCTTAGAGGGGATGAACACCGGGGAGCTGTTTTTT
TRBJ1-4	TRBV30	13	few	TRBD1	CAWSQGVNEKLFF	TGTGCCTGGAGTCAGGGGGTTAATGAAAAACTGTTTTTT
TRBJ1-1	TRBV6-5	16	.	.	CASSYSFGGMGTEAFF	TGTGCCAGCAGTTACTCCTTCGGGGGGATGGGGACTGAAGCTTTCTTT
TRBJ2-2	TRBV2	15	.	.	CASSVLEETFGELFF	TGTGCCAGCAGTGTTCTGGAGGAGACTTTCGGGGAGCTGTTTTTT
TRBJ1-4	TRBV18	12	.	.	CASSRGNEKLFF	TGTGCCAGCTCACGAGGAAATGAAAAACTGTTTTTT
TRBJ2-3	TRBV7-8	16	.	.	CASSPGPRIRADTQYF	TGTGCCAGCAGCCCTGGCCCTCGAATCAGGGCAGATACGCAGTATTTT
TRBJ1-2	TRBV7-6	17	.	.	CASSLATDWGGNYGYTF	TGTGCCAGCAGCTTGGCGACAGATTGGGGGGGTAACTATGGCTACACCTTC